This T cell receptor (beta chain) was recovered during a study of blood T cell repertoires in COVID-19 (dated by TCRdb to the early 2020s). Background on the whole study: Samples covering the acute and convalescent phases of COVID-19 were provided by collaborators in the United States, Italy and Spain. HLA class I and class II types, where available, came from metadata supplied by the sample provider rather than from assay-based typing. The samples were drawn from two sources: the first 160 participants of the ongoing ImmuneRACE study, and 950 to 1,500 subjects contributed by 6 global collaborators. The prospective study material was composed of cDNA or gDNA derived from T cells, B-cell-depleted T cells, or PBMCs. Deeply sampled blood TCRbeta repertoires from subjects exposed to, actively infected with, or recovered from COVID-19 were included in the dataset. A freely available public database, intended as a resource for researchers studying the immune response to SARS-CoV-2, is where the repertoires were released. A de-identified subject ID, COVID-19 status, age in years and sex were almost always included in the sample metadata.

Whole blood was collected in K2EDTA tubes by collaborating institutions according to the institutions' own protocols. Collaborator samples were shipped for TCRbeta analysis as frozen whole blood, isolated PBMCs, or DNA extracted from either sample type. The paper's findings and limits, for the study overall: Clinical and demographic metadata were provided uncurated, with the amount varying by source and participant.

TCRbeta CDR3 regions were amplified from genomic DNA using the immunoSEQ Assay, a bias-controlled multiplex PCR. The authors' pipeline ran thus. Nucleated cell counts per sample were estimated from amplification of reference gene primers within the assay. To quantify the absolute abundance of each unique TCRbeta CDR3 rearrangement, sequence reads were collapsed and filtered. Productive Simpson clonality was computed per sample as the square root of Simpson's diversity index over productive rearrangements. TCRdb mirrors the immuneACCESS table, restricted to in-frame sequences. Some clones are absent from its copies; in checked studies, under half trace to an unresolved V gene, and the reason for the others is unknown. The DNA gave D and trimming, while V, J and clone size come from that table. Within this sample are 95,000 to 120,000 clones, with about 85% of them counted one time only. Jointly, the top ten make up 4% to 4.5% of the sample.

Concerning this clone: It lacks a known antigen. Base qualities are not provided; no much larger clone lies one nucleotide away.

The TCR was taken from a woman in her 70s with acute or convalescent COVID-19. Sequenced input: peripheral blood.

In nucleotides, the sequence is TGCGCCAGCAGCCAAGATGGAGGGGCGGGGAACTATGGCTACACCTTC. Translated, this is CASSQDGGAGNYGYTF. This sequence uses TRBV4-1 and TRBJ1-2; the D gene is perhaps TRBD1, from 5 matching bases. The germline V gene specifies MGHRA as CDR1 and YSYEKL as CDR2. The CDR3 starts with the cysteine, ends with the phenylalanine, and has 16 residues. Only the CDR3 portion is preserved as DNA: 48 bases, with reading frame beginning at the first base. V loses 0 bases of germline sequence and J loses 2 bases, and the interval between the two ends is 13 bases.